This T cell receptor beta chain was sequenced for a study of T cell repertoires in cytomegalovirus infection. Study-level results: Cumulative public TCR beta family frequency identified carriers of CMV plus the relevant HLA.

One entry per CDR3 protein results from TCRdb running MiXCR on the reads. Of about 900,000 distinct CDR3 sequences listed, roughly a third are singletons. Notes on this clonotype: Its matching antigen is unknown.

CDR3 length equals 18 residues. V lost 6 bases, J lost 0 bases, and 9 bases stayed unmatched. CDR1 and CDR2 (germline): ENHRY, SYGVKD. This chain joins TRBV10-3 and TRBJ2-2; TRBD2 aligns across 11 bases. The TCR originated in a human donor in good health (CMV status not recorded). Some clones in this sample may be carry-over from other donors' samples. Sequencing used cultured CD8+ T cells from PBMCs, obtained from culture after CMV antigen stimulation. The CDR3 spells CAIRWASGGSPNTGELFF. In DNA form, the CDR3 reads TGTGCCATCAGGTGGGCTAGCGGGGGGTCTCCGAACACCGGGGAGCTGTTTTTT.